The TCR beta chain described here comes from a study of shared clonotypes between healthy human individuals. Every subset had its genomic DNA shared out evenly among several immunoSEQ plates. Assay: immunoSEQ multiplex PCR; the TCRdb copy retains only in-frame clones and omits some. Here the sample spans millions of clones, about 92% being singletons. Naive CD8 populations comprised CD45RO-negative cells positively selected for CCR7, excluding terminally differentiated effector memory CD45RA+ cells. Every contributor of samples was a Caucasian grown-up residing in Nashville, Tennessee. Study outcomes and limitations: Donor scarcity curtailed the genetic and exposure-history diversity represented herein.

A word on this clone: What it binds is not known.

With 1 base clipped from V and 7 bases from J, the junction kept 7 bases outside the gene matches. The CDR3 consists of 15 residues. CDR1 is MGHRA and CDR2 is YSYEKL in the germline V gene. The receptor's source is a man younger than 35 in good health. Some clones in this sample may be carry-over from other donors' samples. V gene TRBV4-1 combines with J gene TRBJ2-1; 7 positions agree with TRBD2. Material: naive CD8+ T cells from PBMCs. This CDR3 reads CASSQGLAALNEQFF. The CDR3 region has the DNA TGCGCCAGCAGCCAAGGGCTAGCGGCCCTTAATGAGCAGTTCTTC.